This T cell receptor (beta chain) was sequenced for a study of T cell responses to AZD1222 COVID-19 vaccine. Combined were second doses at about 4 or about 12 weeks. This CDR3 spans 13 amino acids. Per germline, CDR1 SNHLY and CDR2 FYNNEI. Study outcomes and limitations: No day 14 peak samples; only post-peak repertoires were characterized. Among the donors, most were white British and more were female, and clonal diversity was possibly underestimated. Of spike-specific TCRs, nearly half reportedly target regions left unmutated in variants.

Turning to this clone: Its specificity is unknown.

Sequenced by immunoSEQ multiplex PCR; TCRdb stores in-frame clones only, minus some. The sample has some 120,000 clones; 89% are singletons. The chain is built from TRBV2 and TRBJ1-6; D is ambiguous. Sequencing used peripheral blood, obtained 28 days after the second AZD1222 dose. This clonotype was sampled from an adult who received the AZD1222 COVID-19 vaccine. The CDR3 spells CTQRISYNSPLHF. The CDR3 DNA reads as TGTACTCAGAGGATCTCCTATAATTCACCCCTCCACTTT.